Presented here are 20 T cell receptor beta chains from one specimen sequenced in a study of OX40 agonist ivuxolimab in advanced cancers. Here immunoSEQ multiplex PCR was the method, and the copy in TCRdb shows in-frame clones only, minus some. This sample has about 130,000 clones; 85% to 95% occur once, and the top ten carry over 0.8%. The source material was CD4+ or CD8+ T cells sorted from blood, sampled in a trial of the OX40 agonist ivuxolimab. All receptors come from an adult with an advanced solid tumor such as melanoma, head and neck, liver or kidney cancer.

The rearrangement links TRBV7-9 to TRBJ2-1, with a tentative D call TRBD1 (5 bases). The V and J ends lost 2 bases and 4 bases respectively, with 18 bases between them. Germline CDR1 SEHNR, CDR2 FQNEAQ (reference sequence). This CDR3 contains 17 residues. Here the CDR3 reads CASSLPRGHLLYNEQFF. Here the CDR3 DNA reads TGTGCCAGCAGCTTACCCCGAGGACACCTCTTATACAATGAGCAGTTCTTC. Drawing the rest from reference TRBV7-9 and TRBJ2-1, the complete variable domain is DTGVSQNPRHKITKRGQNVTFRCDPISEHNRLYWYRQTLGQGPEFLTYFQNEAQLEKSRLLSDRFSAERPKGSFSTLEIQRTEQGDSAMYLCASSLPRGHLLYNEQFFGPGTRLTVL.

The rearrangement links TRBV6-5 to TRBJ2-7, with 9 bases identical to TRBD2. Germline V gene sequence: CDR1 MNHEY, CDR2 SVGAGI. The CDR3 is 14 residues long. The ends lost 6 bases at V and 5 bases at J; junction bases unmatched: 8. For the CDR3, the DNA is TGTGCCAGCAGCTCCGGGACTAGCCTTAACGAGCAGTACTTC. Protein: CASSSGTSLNEQYF.

This clone showed up just a few times. V usage is TRBV7-8 and J usage is TRBJ2-5, with TRBD2 identical over 7 bases. The germline CDR1 and CDR2 sequences are SGHVS and FQNEAQ. The V and J ends lost 2 bases and 7 bases, in that order; junction bases with no gene match: 10. This CDR3 region has 15 residues. The CDR3 is CASSLPLGTIGTQYF. The DNA of the CDR3 is TGTGCCAGCAGCTTACCTCTGGGGACTATAGGGACCCAGTACTTC.

In its sample, this clone was seen once. CDR3 sequence (DNA): TGTGCCAGCAGTTTTCAGGACAGGGAGGAAGAGACCCAGTACTTC. It specifies CASSFQDREEETQYF. J is TRBJ2-5 and V is TRBV28; 8 bases agree with TRBD1. The CDR3 totals 15 residues. V lost 3 bases to trimming and J lost 3 bases; unmatched junction nucleotides: 6. CDR1 is MDHEN and CDR2 is SYDVKM in the germline V gene. The variable domain in full, with the rest retrieved from reference TRBV28 and TRBJ2-5, is DVKVTQSSRYLVKRTGEKVFLECVQDMDHENMFWYRQDPGLGLRLIYFSYDVKMKEKGDIPEGYSVSREKKERFSLILESASTNQTSMYLCASSFQDREEETQYFGPGTRLLVL.

The chain's CDR3 is CASSFLERSGELFF. CDR3 in DNA: TGTGCCAGCAGCTTCCTGGAGAGGTCCGGGGAGCTGTTTTTT. The genes are TRBV7-9 and TRBJ2-2; D gene ambiguous. Germline V gene data show CDR1 as SEHNR and CDR2 as FQNEAQ (reference sequence). The V end lost 3 bases, the J end lost 6 bases, and 11 bases lay between the germline ends. There are 14 residues in the CDR3.

This sequence joins TRBV18 and TRBJ1-1; D remains unclear. The germline CDR1 and CDR2 sequences are KGHSH and LQKENI. Trimming removed 3 bases from V and 3 bases from J, with 14 bases in between. This CDR3 contains 15 residues. The CDR3 loop is CASSPRRAMDTEAFF. DNA of the CDR3: TGTGCCAGCTCACCTAGACGGGCGATGGACACTGAAGCTTTCTTT.

The gene calls are TRBV28 and TRBJ1-4; 8 nucleotides align to TRBD1. V shed 2 bases and J 4 bases; nucleotides not matched to a gene: 3. Germline lookup yields CDR1 MDHEN and CDR2 SYDVKM. The CDR3 is 15 residues long. The CDR3 DNA is TGTGCCAGCAGTTTAGGTGGACAGGGTAATGAAAAACTGTTTTTT. Translation: CASSLGGQGNEKLFF. Full variable domain (missing parts from reference TRBV28 and TRBJ1-4): DVKVTQSSRYLVKRTGEKVFLECVQDMDHENMFWYRQDPGLGLRLIYFSYDVKMKEKGDIPEGYSVSREKKERFSLILESASTNQTSMYLCASSLGGQGNEKLFFGSGTQLSVL.

This chain joins TRBV5-6 and TRBJ2-1; 9 nucleotides align to TRBD1. The junction had 4 bases not matched to a gene; V was cut back by 2 bases and J by 1 base. This CDR3 contains 16 residues. Germline-derived CDR1 and CDR2 are SGHDT and YYEEEE. CDR3: CASSLVGTGSYNEQFF. CDR3 sequence (DNA): TGTGCCAGCAGCTTAGTAGGGACAGGGTCCTACAATGAGCAGTTCTTC. The full variable domain, rest sourced from reference TRBV5-6 and TRBJ2-1, is DAGVTQSPTHLIKTRGQQVTLRCSPKSGHDTVSWYQQALGQGPQFIFQYYEEEERQRGNFPDRFSGHQFPNYSSELNVNALLLGDSALYLCASSLVGTGSYNEQFFGPGTRLTVL.

V and J are TRBV5-1 and TRBJ1-4; weak D call: TRBD1 (5 bases). V dropped 0 bases and J dropped 8 bases, with 17 bases sitting between them. The CDR3 length is 16 residues. The germline gives CDR1 SGHRS, CDR2 YFSETQ. CDR3: CASSLAAAGRGEKLFF. CDR3 nucleotide sequence: TGCGCCAGCAGCTTGGCGGCCGCGGGAAGGGGCGAAAAACTGTTTTTT. Full variable domain (missing parts from reference TRBV5-1 and TRBJ1-4): KAGVTQTPRYLIKTRGQQVTLSCSPISGHRSVSWYQQTPGQGLQFLFEYFSETQRNKGNFPGRFSGRQFSNSRSEMNVSTLELGDSALYLCASSLAAAGRGEKLFFGSGTQLSVL.

The chain is built from TRBV27 and TRBJ2-7; no firm D call. Per the germline V gene, CDR1 is MNHEY and CDR2 is SMNVEV (reference sequence). This CDR3 comprises 14 residues. V gave up 8 bases and J gave up 3 bases, with 17 bases separating them. The CDR3 nucleotides are TGTGCCAGCGCATTTAAGGGTGGTTTCTACGAGCAGTACTTC. This encodes CASAFKGGFYEQYF.

The chain recombines TRBV27 with TRBJ1-1; perhaps TRBD1 as D (5 bases). The CDR3 is 14 amino acids. V lost 4 bases and J lost 5, with 14 bases in between. CDR1 and CDR2 (germline): MNHEY, SMNVEV (reference sequence). The CDR3 sequence is CASSYSPGGTEAFF. CDR3 nucleotide sequence: TGTGCCAGCAGTTACTCGCCGGGGGGGACTGAAGCTTTCTTT.

Of note for this clone: This sample includes further DNA sequences coding for the same CDR3. The rearrangement links TRBV15 to TRBJ1-1; no clear D. V shed 0 bases and J shed 5 bases, with 7 bases lying between them. Per the germline V gene, CDR1 is LNHNV and CDR2 is YYDKDF (reference sequence). The CDR3 extends over 13 amino acids. CDR3 sequence: CATSRDLGTEAFF. Written as DNA, the CDR3 is TGTGCCACCAGCAGAGATCTTGGAACTGAAGCTTTCTTT.

The rearrangement joins TRBV7-9 to TRBJ1-6; D not resolved. The V gene lost 4 bases and the J gene lost 6 bases, with 10 bases spanning the gap. The CDR3 totals 14 residues. CDR1 and CDR2 (germline): SEHNR, FQNEAQ (reference sequence). The CDR3 DNA reads as TGTGCCAGCAGCTATACCGACGGTAATTCACCCCTCCACTTT. Its protein is CASSYTDGNSPLHF.

The gene calls are TRBV18 and TRBJ2-4, with D possibly matching TRBD1 (6 bases). The germline V and J ends were trimmed by 3 bases and 0 bases, with 18 bases remaining between them. The CDR3 covers 18 residues. The germline V gene encodes CDR1 KGHSH and CDR2 LQKENI. The CDR3: CASSPGAGTSEAKNIQYF. DNA for the CDR3: TGTGCCAGCTCACCCGGGGCCGGGACAAGTGAAGCCAAAAACATTCAGTACTTC.

This chain links TRBV7-9 with TRBJ2-2, with D possibly matching TRBD1 (5 bases). CDR1 SEHNR and CDR2 FQNEAQ come from the germline V gene (reference sequence). The length of the CDR3 is 17 residues. V shed 2 bases and J shed 5 bases, with 18 bases lying between them. CDR3 sequence reads: CASSLYQGSRRTGELFF. The DNA of the CDR3 is TGTGCCAGCAGCTTATATCAGGGAAGTAGGCGGACCGGGGAGCTGTTTTTT.

The chain uses TRBV6-6 and TRBJ2-7, with D perhaps matching TRBD1 (6 bases). The CDR3 covers 14 residues. V gave up 6 bases and J gave up 0 bases, with 12 bases separating them. Germline CDR1 and CDR2: MNHNY and SVGAGI (reference sequence). CDR3 DNA sequence: TGTGCCAGCAGCCGACAGGAAAGCTCCTACGAGCAGTACTTC. Its protein product is CASSRQESSYEQYF.

The V call is TRBV5-4, the J call TRBJ1-1, with 8 bases lining up with TRBD1. The CDR3 consists of 14 residues. Germline CDR1 is SGHNT and CDR2 is YYREEE (reference sequence). Unmatched junction bases numbered 1, after V lost 2 bases and J lost 1 base. The CDR3 bases are TGTGCCAGCAGCTTCGGACAGGGGAACACTGAAGCTTTCTTT. Its translation: CASSFGQGNTEAFF.

This clone was detected only once. This rearrangement joins TRBV7-8 to TRBJ2-7, with 7 bases identical to TRBD1. V shed 5 bases, J shed 4 bases, and the junction held 14 bases outside the gene matches. This CDR3 region has 16 residues. Germline CDR1 reads SGHVS; CDR2 reads FQNEAQ. The CDR3 DNA sequence: TGTGCCAGCAGCACCTACCTACAGGGGACGGGGTACGAGCAGTACTTC. Protein: CASSTYLQGTGYEQYF. Full variable domain (outside the CDR3, taken from reference TRBV7-8 and TRBJ2-7): GAGVSQSPRYKVAKRGQDVALRCDPISGHVSLFWYQQALGQGPEFLTYFQNEAQLDKSGLPSDRFFAERPEGSVSTLKIQRTQQEDSAVYLCASSTYLQGTGYEQYFGPGTRLTVT.

The V gene is TRBV4-2, the J gene TRBJ2-7; the D gene is possibly TRBD2 (5 bases). V lost 0 bases and J 3 bases, leaving 9 bases between the germline ends. This CDR3 comprises 14 residues. In germline, CDR1 is LGHNA, CDR2 YNFKEQ. The CDR3 region is CASSQDLDFYEQYF. For the CDR3, the DNA is TGTGCCAGCAGCCAAGACTTGGACTTCTACGAGCAGTACTTC.

The J gene is TRBJ1-5, the V gene TRBV19; D unclear. V gave up 3 bases and J gave up 6 bases, with 9 bases separating them. CDR3 length: 13 residues. Germline lookup yields CDR1 LNHDA and CDR2 SQIVND (reference sequence). CDR3 DNA: TGTGCCAGTAGTATGGGAGACCTTCAGCCCCAGCATTTT. Translation gives CASSMGDLQPQHF. The full variable domain, completed using reference TRBV19 and TRBJ1-5, is DGGITQSPKYLFRKEGQNVTLSCEQNLNHDAMYWYRQDPGQGLRLIYYSQIVNDFQKGDIAEGYSVSREKKESFPLTVTSAQKNPTAFYLCASSMGDLQPQHFGDGTRLSIL.